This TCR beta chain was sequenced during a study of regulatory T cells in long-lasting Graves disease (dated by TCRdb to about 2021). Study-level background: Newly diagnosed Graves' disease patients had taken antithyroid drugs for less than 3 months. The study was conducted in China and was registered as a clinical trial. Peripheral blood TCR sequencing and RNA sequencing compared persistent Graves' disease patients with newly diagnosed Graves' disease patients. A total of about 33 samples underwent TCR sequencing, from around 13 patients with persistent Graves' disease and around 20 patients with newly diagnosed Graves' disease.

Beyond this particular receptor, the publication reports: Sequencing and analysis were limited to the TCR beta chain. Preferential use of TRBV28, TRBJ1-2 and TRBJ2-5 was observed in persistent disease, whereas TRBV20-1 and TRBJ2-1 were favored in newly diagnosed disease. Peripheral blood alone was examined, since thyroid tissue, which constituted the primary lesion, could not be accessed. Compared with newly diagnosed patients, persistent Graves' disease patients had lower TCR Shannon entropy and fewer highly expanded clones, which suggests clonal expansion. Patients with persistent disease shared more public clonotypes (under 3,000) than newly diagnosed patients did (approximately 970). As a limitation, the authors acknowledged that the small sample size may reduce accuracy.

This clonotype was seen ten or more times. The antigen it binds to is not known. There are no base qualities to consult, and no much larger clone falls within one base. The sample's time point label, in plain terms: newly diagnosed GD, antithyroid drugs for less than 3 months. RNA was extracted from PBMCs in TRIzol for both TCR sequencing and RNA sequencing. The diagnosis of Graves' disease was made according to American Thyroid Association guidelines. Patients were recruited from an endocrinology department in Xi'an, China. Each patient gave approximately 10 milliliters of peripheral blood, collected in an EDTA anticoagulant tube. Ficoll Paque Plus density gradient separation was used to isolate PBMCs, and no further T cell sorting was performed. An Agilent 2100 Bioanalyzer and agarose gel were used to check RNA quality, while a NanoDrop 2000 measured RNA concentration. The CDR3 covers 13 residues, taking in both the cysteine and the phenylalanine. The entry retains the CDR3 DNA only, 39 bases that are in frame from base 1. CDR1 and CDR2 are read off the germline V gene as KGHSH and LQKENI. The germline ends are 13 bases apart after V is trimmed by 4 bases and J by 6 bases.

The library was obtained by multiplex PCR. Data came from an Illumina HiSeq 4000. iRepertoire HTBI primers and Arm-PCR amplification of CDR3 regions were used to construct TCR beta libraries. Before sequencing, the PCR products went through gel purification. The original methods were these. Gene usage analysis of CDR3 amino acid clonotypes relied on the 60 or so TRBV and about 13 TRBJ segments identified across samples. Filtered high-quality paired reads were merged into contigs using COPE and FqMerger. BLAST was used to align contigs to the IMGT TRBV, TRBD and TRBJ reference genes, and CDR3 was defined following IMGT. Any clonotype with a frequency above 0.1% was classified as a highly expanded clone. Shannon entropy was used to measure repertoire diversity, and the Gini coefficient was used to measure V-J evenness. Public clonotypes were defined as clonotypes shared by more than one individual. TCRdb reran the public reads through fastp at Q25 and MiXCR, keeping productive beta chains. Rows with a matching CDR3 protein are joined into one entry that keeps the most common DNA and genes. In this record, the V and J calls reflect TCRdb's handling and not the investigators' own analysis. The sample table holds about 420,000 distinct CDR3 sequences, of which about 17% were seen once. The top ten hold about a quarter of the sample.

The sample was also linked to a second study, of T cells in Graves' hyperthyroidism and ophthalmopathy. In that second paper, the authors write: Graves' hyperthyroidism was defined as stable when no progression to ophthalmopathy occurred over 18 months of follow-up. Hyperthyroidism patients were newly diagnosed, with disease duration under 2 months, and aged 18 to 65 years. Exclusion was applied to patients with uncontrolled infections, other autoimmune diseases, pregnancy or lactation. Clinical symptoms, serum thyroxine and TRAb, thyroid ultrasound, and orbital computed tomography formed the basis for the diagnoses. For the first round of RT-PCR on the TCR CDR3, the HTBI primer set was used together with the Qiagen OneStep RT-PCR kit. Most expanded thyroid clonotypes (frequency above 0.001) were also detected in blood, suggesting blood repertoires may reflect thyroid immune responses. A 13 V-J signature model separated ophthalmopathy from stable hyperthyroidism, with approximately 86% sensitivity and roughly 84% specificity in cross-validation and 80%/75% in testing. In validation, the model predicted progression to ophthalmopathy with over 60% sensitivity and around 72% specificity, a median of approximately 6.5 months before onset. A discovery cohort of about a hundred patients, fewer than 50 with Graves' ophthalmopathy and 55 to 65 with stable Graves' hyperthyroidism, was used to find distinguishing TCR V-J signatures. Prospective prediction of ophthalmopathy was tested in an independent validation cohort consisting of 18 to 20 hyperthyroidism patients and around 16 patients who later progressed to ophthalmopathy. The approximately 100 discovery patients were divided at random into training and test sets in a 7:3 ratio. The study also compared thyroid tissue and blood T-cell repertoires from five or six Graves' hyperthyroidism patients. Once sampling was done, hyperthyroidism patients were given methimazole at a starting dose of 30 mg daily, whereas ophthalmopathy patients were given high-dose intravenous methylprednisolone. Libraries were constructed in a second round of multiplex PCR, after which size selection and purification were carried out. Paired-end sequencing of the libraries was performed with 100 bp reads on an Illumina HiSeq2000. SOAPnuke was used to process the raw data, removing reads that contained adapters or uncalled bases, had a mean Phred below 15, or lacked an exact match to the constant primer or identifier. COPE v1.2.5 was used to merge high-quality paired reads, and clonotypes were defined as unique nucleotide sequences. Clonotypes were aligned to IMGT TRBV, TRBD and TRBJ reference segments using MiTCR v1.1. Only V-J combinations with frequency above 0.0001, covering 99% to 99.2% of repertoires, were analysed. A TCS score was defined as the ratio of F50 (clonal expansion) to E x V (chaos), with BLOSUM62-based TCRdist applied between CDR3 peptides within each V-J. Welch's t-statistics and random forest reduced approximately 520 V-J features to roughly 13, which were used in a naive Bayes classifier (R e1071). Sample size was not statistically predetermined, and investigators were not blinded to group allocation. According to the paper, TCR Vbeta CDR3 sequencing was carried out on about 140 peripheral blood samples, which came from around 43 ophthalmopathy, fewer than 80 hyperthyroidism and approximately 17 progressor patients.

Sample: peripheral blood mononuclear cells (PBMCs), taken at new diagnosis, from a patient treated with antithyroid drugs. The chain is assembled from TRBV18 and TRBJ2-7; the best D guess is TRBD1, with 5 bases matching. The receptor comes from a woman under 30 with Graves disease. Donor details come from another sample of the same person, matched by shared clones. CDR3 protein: CASSQRQMLEQYF. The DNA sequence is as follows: TGTGCCAGCTCACAGCGACAGATGCTCGAGCAGTACTTC.